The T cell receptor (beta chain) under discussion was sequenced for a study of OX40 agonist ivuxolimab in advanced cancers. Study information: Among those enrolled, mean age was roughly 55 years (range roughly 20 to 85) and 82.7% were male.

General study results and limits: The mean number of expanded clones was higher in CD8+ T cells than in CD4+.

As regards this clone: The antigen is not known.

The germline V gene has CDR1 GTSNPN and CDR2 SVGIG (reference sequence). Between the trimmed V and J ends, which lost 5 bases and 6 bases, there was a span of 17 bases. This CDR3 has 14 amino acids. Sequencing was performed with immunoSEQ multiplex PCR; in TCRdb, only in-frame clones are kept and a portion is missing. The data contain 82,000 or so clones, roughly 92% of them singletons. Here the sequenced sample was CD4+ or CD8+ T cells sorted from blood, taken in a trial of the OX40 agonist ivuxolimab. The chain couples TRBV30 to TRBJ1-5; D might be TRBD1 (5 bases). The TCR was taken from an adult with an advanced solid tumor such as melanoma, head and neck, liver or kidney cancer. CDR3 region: CAWGAVGQGQPQHF. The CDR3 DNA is TGTGCCTGGGGGGCGGTAGGGCAAGGTCAGCCCCAGCATTTT.